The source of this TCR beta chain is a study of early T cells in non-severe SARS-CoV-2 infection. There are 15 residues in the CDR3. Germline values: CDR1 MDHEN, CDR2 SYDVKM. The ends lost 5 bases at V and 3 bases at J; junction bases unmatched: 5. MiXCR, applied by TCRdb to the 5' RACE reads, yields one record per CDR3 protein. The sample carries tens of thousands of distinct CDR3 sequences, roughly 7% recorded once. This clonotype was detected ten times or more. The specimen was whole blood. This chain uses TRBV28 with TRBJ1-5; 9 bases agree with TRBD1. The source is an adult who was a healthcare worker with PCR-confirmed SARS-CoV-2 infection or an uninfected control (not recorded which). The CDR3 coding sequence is TGTGCCAGCAGTCTAACAGGGGGCTTCAATCAGCCCCAGCATTTT. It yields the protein CASSLTGGFNQPQHF.